The clone carrying this TCR beta chain was seen ten or more times. Its antigen is as yet unknown. 5'RACE employing 10-nucleotide random UMIs yielded the cDNA. TCRdb fed the 5' RACE reads into MiXCR, producing one record per CDR3 protein. This repertoire shows 65,000 to 85,000 distinct CDR3 sequences, 2.5% to 4% found once; its top ten account for 4% to 6.5%. 2 million unsorted PBMCs were stored in RNAlater at -80 °C before RNA extraction. The data belong to a study of neurological immune-mediated disorders. Findings and caveats of the study: When repertoires were grouped phylogenetically, those of 18 of 34 multiple sclerosis patients fell into one related-CDR3 cluster, a possible signature. Private repertoires in all groups were suggested by the absence of shared CDR3 amino acid sequences among expanded clones across subjects.

This sequence was found in a woman aged 45-65 years with multiple sclerosis. The sample was PBMCs.

The CDR3 region is CASSLARGYTGELFF. The CDR3 DNA sequence: TGTGCCAGCAGTTTAGCGAGGGGATACACCGGGGAGCTGTTTTTT. V gene TRBV12-3 or TRBV12-4 combines with J gene TRBJ2-2, with D perhaps being TRBD1 or TRBD2 (5 bases each). Trimming cost V 0 bases and J 3 bases, with 8 bases left between them. This CDR3 comprises 15 residues.